The 2 T cell receptor beta chains below all came from one sample that was sequenced in a study of OX40 agonist ivuxolimab in advanced cancers. Produced via immunoSEQ multiplex PCR; TCRdb's table is partial and in-frame only. The data show around 95,000 clones, around 93% seen once. The sequenced sample was CD4+ or CD8+ T cells sorted from blood, obtained in a trial of the OX40 agonist ivuxolimab. The receptors derive from an adult with an advanced solid tumor such as melanoma, head and neck, liver or kidney cancer.

This sequence joins TRBV27 and TRBJ2-2; the D gene is possibly TRBD1 (6 bases). This CDR3 has 17 amino acids. Trimming removed 5 bases at V and 1 base at J, with 17 bases between. Per germline, CDR1 MNHEY and CDR2 SMNVEV (reference sequence). The CDR3 bases are TGTGCCAGCAGTCGCTACTCGACAGGTGGGAACACCGGGGAGCTGTTTTTT. It translates to CASSRYSTGGNTGELFF.

Here the CDR3 DNA reads TGTGCCAGCAGCACCGATTACACCGGGGAGCTGTTTTTT. It specifies CASSTDYTGELFF. The rearrangement joins TRBV7-3 to TRBJ2-2, with unresolved D. V was clipped by 5 bases and J by 3 bases, with 7 bases between them. The CDR3 extends over 13 amino acids. Germline lookup yields CDR1 SGHTA and CDR2 FQGTGA.